The clone carrying this T cell receptor beta chain appeared a few times. The data belong to a study of blood T cell repertoires in COVID-19. Study-level information: Italy, Spain and the United States were the sources of the convalescent and acute COVID-19 samples. T cells, B-cell-depleted T cells, or PBMCs supplied cDNA or gDNA.

In the original analysis: Estimation of nucleated cell counts was performed using reference gene primer amplification. TCRdb's table, derived via immunoSEQ multiplex PCR, lists solely in-frame clones and lacks some. D and trimming come from the DNA, and the V and J calls and clone size come from that table. Here the sample spans tens of thousands of clones, approximately 80% being singletons. The CDR3 extends over 13 amino acids. V lost 7 bases and J lost 3, with 13 bases in between. Germline CDR1 is MDHEN and CDR2 is SYDVKM. The origin of this receptor is a man aged 55-75 years with acute or convalescent COVID-19. The sample comprised peripheral blood. The chain uses TRBV28 and TRBJ2-7; TRBD1 is a possible D gene (5 bases). The CDR3 spells CASMNGASYEQYF. DNA of the CDR3: TGTGCCAGCATGAATGGGGCGAGCTACGAGCAGTACTTC.